The next 7 T cell receptor beta chains were all read from a single sample in a study of read filtering for tumor transcriptome and immune sequencing. The library was built from around 0.4 ug RNA with molecular barcoded adaptors for alpha/delta and beta/gamma chains. TCRdb called the reads again in MiXCR, with one record for every CDR3 protein. The sample holds 50,000 to 65,000 distinct CDR3 sequences; roughly 19% are singletons and the top ten take approximately 11%. Sample: a population of CD138-negative cells sorted from bone marrow. These receptors were collected from a donor at least 40 years old with multiple myeloma.

Notes on this clonotype: At one boundary the junction diverges from the germline segment, which might be a read error. This chain links TRBV11-2 with TRBJ2-1; 8 bases map to TRBD2. This CDR3 has 18 residues. Germline V gene sequence: CDR1 SGHAT, CDR2 FQNNGV. The CDR3 sequence is CASSLDLRTGGPYNDQFF. The CDR3 bases are TGTGCCAGCAGCTTAGACCTGAGAACGGGGGGGCCCTACAATGATCAGTTCTTC. The complete variable domain, with remaining parts taken from reference TRBV11-2 and TRBJ2-1, reads EAGVAQSPRYKIIEKRQSVAFWCNPISGHATLYWYQQILGQGPKLLIQFQNNGVVDDSQLPKDRFSAERLKGVDSTLKIQPAKLEDSAVYLCASSLDLRTGGPYNDQFFGPGTRLTVL.

This chain joins TRBV11-2 and TRBJ2-1; 9 bases are a match to TRBD2. This CDR3 has 15 amino acids. V lost 6 bases to trimming and J lost 7 bases; unmatched junction nucleotides: 10. In germline, CDR1 is SGHAT, CDR2 FQNNGV. The CDR3 protein is CASRGTSLGQNEQFF. The CDR3 DNA sequence: TGTGCCAGCAGAGGGACTAGCTTGGGACAGAATGAGCAGTTCTTC.

This clonotype was counted at least ten times. One junction end does not reproduce the germline sequence, and a read error may be involved. This chain links TRBV9 with TRBJ1-1; D might be TRBD1 (5 bases). CDR3 length equals 13 residues. Germline loops: CDR1 SGDLS, CDR2 YYNGEE. CDR3 coding DNA: TGCGCCAGCGGCGGGCTTCCAGGGACTGAAGCTTTCTTT. Protein product: CASGGLPGTEAFF.

Points on this clonotype: A much larger clonotype is one base distant, so this may be a read error. The CDR3 spells CAISDPTGEGGMNTEAFF. The DNA of the CDR3 is TGTGCCATCAGCGACCCAACAGGGGAAGGGGGCATGAACACTGAAGCTTTCTTT. The rearrangement links TRBV10-3 to TRBJ1-1, with 7 bases fitting TRBD1. This CDR3 comprises 18 residues. J lost 0 bases, V lost 6 bases, and 16 bases had no gene match. Per the germline V gene, CDR1 is ENHRY and CDR2 is SYGVKD.

Turning to this clonotype: This may be a read error, as it is one base from a much larger clone. This chain uses TRBV5-1 with TRBJ2-2, with D perhaps TRBD2 (5 bases). The CDR3 sequence is 14 residues long. Per germline, CDR1 SGHRS and CDR2 YFSETQ. CDR3 protein: CASSLGLNTGELSF. CDR3 DNA: TGCGCCAGCAGCTTGGGACTTAACACCGGGGAGCTGTCTTTT.

This clonotype was seen repeatedly, ten times or more. A much larger clone sits a single nucleotide away, making a read error possible. The chain employs TRBV3-1 and TRBJ1-6; the D is unclear. V lost 0 bases and J lost 13, with 13 bases in between. The CDR3 has 14 residues. Germline V gives CDR1 LGHDT, CDR2 YNNKEL (reference sequence). The CDR3 here is CASSQDPAGCPLHF. CDR3 nucleotide sequence: TGTGCCAGCAGCCAAGATCCCGCGGGGTGCCCCCTCCACTTT.

This clonotype showed up many times. The junction differs from germline at one of its ends, possibly a read error. The chain uses TRBV7-7 and TRBJ2-2, with 11 bases matching TRBD2. The CDR3 is 16 amino acids. Germline-derived CDR1 and CDR2 are SSHAT and FNYEAQ (reference sequence). The CDR3 DNA sequence: TGTGCTAGCAGCTCTAGCGGGGGGCTGAACACCGGGGAGCTGTTTTTT. This codes for CASSSSGGLNTGELFF.